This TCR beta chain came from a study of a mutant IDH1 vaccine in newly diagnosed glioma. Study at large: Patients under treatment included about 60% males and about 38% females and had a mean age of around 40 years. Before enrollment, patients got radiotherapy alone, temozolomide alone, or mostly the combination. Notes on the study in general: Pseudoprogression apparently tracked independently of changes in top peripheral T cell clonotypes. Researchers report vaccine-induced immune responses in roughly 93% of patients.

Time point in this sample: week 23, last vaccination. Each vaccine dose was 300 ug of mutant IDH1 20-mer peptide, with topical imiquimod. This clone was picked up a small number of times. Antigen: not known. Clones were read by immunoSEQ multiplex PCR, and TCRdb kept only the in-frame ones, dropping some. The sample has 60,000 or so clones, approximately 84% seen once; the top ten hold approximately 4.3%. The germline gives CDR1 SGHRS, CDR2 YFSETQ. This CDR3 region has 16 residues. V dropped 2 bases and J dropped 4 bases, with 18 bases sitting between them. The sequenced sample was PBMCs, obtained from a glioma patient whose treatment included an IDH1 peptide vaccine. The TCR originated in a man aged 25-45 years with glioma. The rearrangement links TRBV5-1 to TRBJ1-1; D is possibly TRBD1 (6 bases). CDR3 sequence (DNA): TGCGCCAGCAGCTTTTCCGGGGGCATGGTGGGCACTGAAGCTTTCTTT. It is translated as CASSFSGGMVGTEAFF.